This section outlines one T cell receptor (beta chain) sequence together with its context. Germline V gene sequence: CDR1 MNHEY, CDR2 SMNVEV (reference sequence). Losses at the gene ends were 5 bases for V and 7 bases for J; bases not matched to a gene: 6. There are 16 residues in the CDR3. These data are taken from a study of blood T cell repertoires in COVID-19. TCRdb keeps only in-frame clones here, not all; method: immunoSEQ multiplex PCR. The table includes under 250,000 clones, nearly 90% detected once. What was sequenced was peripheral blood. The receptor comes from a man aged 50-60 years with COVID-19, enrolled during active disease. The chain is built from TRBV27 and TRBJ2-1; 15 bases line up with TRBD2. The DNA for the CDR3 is TGTGCCAGCAGTCGGACTAGCGGGGGGGCAGTAAATGAGCAGTTCTTC. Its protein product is CASSRTSGGAVNEQFF.